This T cell receptor (beta chain) is from a study of T cell clonality in common variable immunodeficiency. General study points: Common variable immunodeficiency TCR beta sequences reportedly had fewer deletions and N-nucleotide insertions.

V shed 0 bases and J shed 4 bases, with 16 bases lying between them. The V gene's germline CDR1 is LGHNA and CDR2 YNFKEQ. CDR3 length: 16 residues. This clone has a count of ten or more. Its specificity is not known. The CDR3 end falls 3 residues outside the read, so it is completed with the germline J gene. The method was immunoSEQ multiplex PCR; TCRdb's version includes in-frame clones alone and lacks a portion of them. The data show 30,000 to 40,000 clones, with none appearing a single time. The sample comprised peripheral blood mononuclear cells. This chain joins TRBV4-2 and TRBJ2-7; D is possibly TRBD1 (6 bases). The TCR sequence derives from a human donor with common variable immunodeficiency. The part of the CDR3 DNA that was read is TGTGCCAGCAGCCAAGATCGTGGGGGCGCGTGGTACGAG. Translated: CASSQDRGGAWYE. The full CDR3 protein reads CASSQDRGGAWYEQYF.